The entry below gives a single T cell receptor (beta chain) sequence along with its context. These data belong to a study of blood T cell repertoires in COVID-19. Profiled with immunoSEQ multiplex PCR; TCRdb holds only in-frame clones, not every one. Of nearly 250,000 clones listed, 90% are singletons. In germline, CDR1 is SGHTA, CDR2 FQGNSA. This CDR3 contains 16 residues. V lost 1 base to trimming and J lost 6 bases, with 18 bases between them. The cohort comprised adults aged 18 to 89 years residing in about two dozen US areas. Participants in the exposed group had met a COVID-19 case in the 2 weeks before joining the study.

This chain uses TRBV7-2 with TRBJ1-2; tentative D call: TRBD1 (5 bases). Sequences were obtained from PBMCs or T cells enriched from blood (not recorded which). The clonotype was recovered from a man aged 45 to 65 who had been exposed to COVID-19. The DNA for the CDR3 is TGTGCCAGCAGCTTAGAAGGACAATTGGCTGGGAATGGCTACACCTTC. Translation: CASSLEGQLAGNGYTF.